The clone carrying this TCR beta chain was counted between two and nine times. Its specificity is not known. These data come from a study of OX40 agonist ivuxolimab in advanced cancers. Study as a whole: Eligibility admitted prior anti-PD-1, anti-PD-L1 or anti-CTLA-4 therapy; 35% to 40% had some. Study-level points and caveats: In the 0.1-3.0 mg/kg groups, partial responders showed among the lowest expansion.

The ends were cut back, 1 base at V and 5 bases at J, with 12 bases in the middle. This CDR3 spans 14 amino acids. Germline CDR1 and CDR2: SGHRS and YFSETQ. This table comes from immunoSEQ multiplex PCR, and its TCRdb copy is limited to in-frame clones, with some not included. The sample includes about 48,000 clones, over 65% of them seen just once. Sample: CD4+ or CD8+ T cells sorted from blood, taken in a trial of the OX40 agonist ivuxolimab. The receptor's source is an adult with an advanced solid tumor such as melanoma, head and neck, liver or kidney cancer. The chain employs TRBV5-1 and TRBJ1-1, with a weak D call TRBD1 (6 bases). The CDR3 DNA sequence: TGCGCCAGCAGCTTGACGGGGGCGGGGACTGAAGCTTTCTTT. Translation gives CASSLTGAGTEAFF. Combining the CDR3 with reference TRBV5-1 and TRBJ1-1 gives the whole variable domain KAGVTQTPRYLIKTRGQQVTLSCSPISGHRSVSWYQQTPGQGLQFLFEYFSETQRNKGNFPGRFSGRQFSNSRSEMNVSTLELGDSALYLCASSLTGAGTEAFFGQGTRLTVV.